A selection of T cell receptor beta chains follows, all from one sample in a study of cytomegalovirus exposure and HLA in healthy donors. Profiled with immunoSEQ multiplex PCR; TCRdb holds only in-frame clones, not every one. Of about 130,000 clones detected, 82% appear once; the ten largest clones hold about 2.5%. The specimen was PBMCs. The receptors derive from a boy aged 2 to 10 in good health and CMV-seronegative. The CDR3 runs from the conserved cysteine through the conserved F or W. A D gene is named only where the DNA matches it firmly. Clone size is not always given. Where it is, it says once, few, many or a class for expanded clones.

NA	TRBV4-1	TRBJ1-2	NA	CASSQEANTGYGYTF	TGCGCCAGCAGCCAAGAGGCAAATACAGGGTATGGCTACACCTTC
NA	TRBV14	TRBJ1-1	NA	CASSQYTENTEAFF	TGTGCCAGCAGCCAGTATACAGAGAACACTGAAGCTTTCTTT
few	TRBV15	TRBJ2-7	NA	CATSRDRSGSSYEQYF	TGTGCCACCAGCAGAGATCGGAGCGGAAGCTCCTACGAGCAGTACTTC
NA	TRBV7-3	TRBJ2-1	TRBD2	CASSLAGGDYNEQFF	TGTGCCAGCAGCTTAGCGGGGGGCGACTACAATGAGCAGTTCTTC
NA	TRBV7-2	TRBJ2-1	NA	CASSSGQKTGNEQFF	TGTGCCAGCAGCTCGGGACAAAAAACGGGCAATGAGCAGTTCTTC
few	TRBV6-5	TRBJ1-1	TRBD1	CATSDRATEAFF	TGTGCCACGTCTGACAGGGCCACTGAAGCTTTCTTT
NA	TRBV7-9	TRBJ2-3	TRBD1	CASSLGTGHTDTQYF	TGTGCCAGCAGCTTAGGGACAGGGCACACAGATACGCAGTATTTT
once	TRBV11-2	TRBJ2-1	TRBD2	CASSLDLGTTYNEQFF	TGTGCCAGCAGCTTAGATCTAGGGACTACATACAATGAGCAGTTCTTC
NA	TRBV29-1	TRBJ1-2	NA	CSAGPQGAGYTF	TGCAGCGCGGGGCCACAGGGCGCGGGCTACACCTTC
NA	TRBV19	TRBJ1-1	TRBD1	CASRDRGTGAEAFF	TGTGCCAGTAGGGACAGAGGGACAGGGGCTGAAGCTTTCTTT
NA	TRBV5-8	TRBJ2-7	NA	CASSLGQIYEQYF	TGTGCCAGCAGCTTGGGCCAGATCTACGAGCAGTACTTC
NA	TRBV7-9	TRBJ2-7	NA	CSSSLGQAYEQYF	TGTTCCAGCAGCTTAGGGCAGGCTTACGAGCAGTACTTC
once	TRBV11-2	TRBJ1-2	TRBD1	CASSLGGGNYGYTF	TGTGCCAGCAGCTTAGGAGGGGGCAACTATGGCTACACCTTC
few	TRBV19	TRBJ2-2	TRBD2	CASSIWAGGSTGELFF	TGTGCCAGCAGTATTTGGGCGGGAGGATCCACCGGGGAGCTGTTTTTT
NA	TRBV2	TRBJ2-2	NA	CASSAQGLDTGELFF	TGTGCCAGCAGTGCACAGGGTCTGGACACCGGGGAGCTGTTTTTT